The sequence of this T cell receptor (beta chain) was determined in a study of blood T cell repertoires in COVID-19. Across the whole study: The origin of the acute and convalescent COVID-19 samples was the United States, Italy and Spain. The cDNA or gDNA used as material had been derived from T cells, B-cell-depleted T cells, or PBMCs.

The CDR3 is 12 amino acids. CDR1 is MDHEN and CDR2 is SYDVKM in the germline V gene. V was trimmed by 4 bases and J by 2 bases, leaving 5 bases between them. Authors' analysis steps: The authors estimated nucleated cell counts from reference gene primer amplification. Assay: immunoSEQ multiplex PCR; the TCRdb copy retains only in-frame clones and omits some. V, J and clone size reflect that table, while D and trimming were determined from the DNA. The data show 200,000 to 300,000 clones, with roughly 88% seen just once and approximately 13% held by the top ten. This clonotype was sampled from a man older than 75 with acute or convalescent COVID-19. This chain links TRBV28 with TRBJ2-5; no clear D. Sequencing was done on a sample of peripheral blood. DNA for the CDR3: TGTGCCAGCAGTTCCCTACAAGAGACCCAGTACTTC. It yields the protein CASSSLQETQYF.